This T cell receptor (beta chain) was found in a study of blood T cell repertoires in COVID-19. TCRdb's table, derived via immunoSEQ multiplex PCR, lists solely in-frame clones and lacks some. The repertoire includes 55,000 to 80,000 clones, approximately 77% of them detected once, and roughly 0.83% sits in the top ten. The V gene's germline CDR1 is SGHVS and CDR2 FQNEAQ. This CDR3 contains 15 residues. V was clipped by 0 bases and J by 8 bases, with 11 bases between them. The chain combines TRBV7-8 with TRBJ1-6, with no clear D. The receptor's source is a woman aged 70 to 79 with acute or convalescent COVID-19. Sequenced: peripheral blood. CDR3 residues: CASSLARLADSPLHF. In DNA form, the CDR3 reads TGTGCCAGCAGCTTAGCGCGTCTCGCGGATTCACCCCTCCACTTT.